The clone carrying this T cell receptor (beta chain) was detected only a few times. The antigen remains undetermined. This sample is part of a study of T cell repertoires in cytomegalovirus infection. Unmatched junction bases numbered 8, after V lost 2 bases and J lost 1 base. This CDR3 contains 16 residues. Germline assignment: CDR1 SGHDT and CDR2 YYEEEE. Study conclusions and caveats: Summed frequency of shared TCR beta families picked out CMV carriers who also had the relevant HLA.

TCRdb used MiXCR to reprocess the reads, holding one entry per CDR3 protein. This table holds roughly 310,000 distinct CDR3 sequences, roughly 28% found once. V is TRBV5-6 and J is TRBJ2-7, with 8 bases matching TRBD2. Source: cultured PBMCs, taken from culture after CMV antigen stimulation. The sequence derives from a human donor in good health (CMV status not recorded). Some clones in this sample may be carry-over from other donors' samples. CDR3 amino acids: CASSFSGRKVSYEQYF. CDR3 nucleotides: TGTGCCAGCAGCTTCAGCGGGAGAAAGGTTTCCTACGAGCAGTACTTC. The variable domain in full, with the rest retrieved from reference TRBV5-6 and TRBJ2-7, is DAGVTQSPTHLIKTRGQQVTLRCSPKSGHDTVSWYQQALGQGPQFIFQYYEEEERQRGNFPDRFSGHQFPNYSSELNVNALLLGDSALYLCASSFSGRKVSYEQYFGPGTRLTVT.